This entry lists 27 T cell receptor beta chains sequenced from one sample in a study of cytomegalovirus exposure and HLA in healthy donors. Primers: 60 Vbeta forward and 13 Jbeta reverse. TCRdb's table, derived via immunoSEQ multiplex PCR, lists solely in-frame clones and lacks some. The table shows 200,000 or so clones, with 60% to 80% occurring only once. Input material: PBMCs. Receptor source: a woman younger than 45 in good health and CMV-seropositive.

The chain's CDR3 is CASSPFSLPREDTQYF. DNA of the CDR3: TGTGCCAGCTCACCTTTTAGTCTACCCAGGGAAGATACGCAGTATTTT. The V call is TRBV18, the J call TRBJ2-3, with D perhaps matching TRBD1 (5 bases). CDR1 KGHSH and CDR2 LQKENI come from the germline V gene. The CDR3 extends over 16 amino acids. V lost 3 bases, J lost 5 bases, and 18 bases lay in between.

This chain uses TRBV4-3 with TRBJ2-3, with 9 bases that match TRBD2. Trimming cost V 1 base and J 4 bases; bases outside gene matches: 6. The CDR3 sequence is 16 residues long. Germline V gene lookup returns CDR1 LGHNA and CDR2 YSLEER. CDR3 in amino acids: CASSQGRGGAPDTQYF. The CDR3 coding sequence is TGCGCCAGCAGCCAAGGTCGCGGGGGGGCCCCAGATACGCAGTATTTT.

V is TRBV6-1 and J is TRBJ1-4; weak D call: TRBD1 (6 bases). The ends were cut back, 1 base at V and 3 bases at J, with 18 bases in the middle. The germline V gene has CDR1 MNHNS and CDR2 SASEGT. This CDR3 is built from 18 residues. CDR3 bases: TGTGCCAGCAGTGAAGGTGCAGGGGCAATCTGGGCTAATGAAAAACTGTTTTTT. It translates to CASSEGAGAIWANEKLFF.

This clone is classed as medium-sized. In the same sample, other DNA sequences code for this CDR3. The chain has TRBV28 and TRBJ2-1, with D maybe TRBD2 (6 bases). Trimming took off 8 bases at V and 1 base at J, with 9 bases between the two ends. Germline values: CDR1 MDHEN, CDR2 SYDVKM. The CDR3 length is 13 residues. In DNA, the CDR3 is TGTGCCAGCCGGGGGATATCCTACAATGAGCAGTTCTTC. It encodes CASRGISYNEQFF.

The chain has TRBV5-1 and TRBJ2-7; 7 nucleotides line up with TRBD1. V lost 1 base and J lost 0; bases outside the gene matches: 7. The CDR3 contains 16 residues. The germline CDR1 and CDR2 sequences are SGHRS and YFSETQ. The CDR3, as DNA: TGCGCCAGCAGCTTGAGACAGGGAGCGGCCTCCTACGAGCAGTACTTC. As protein: CASSLRQGAASYEQYF.

The chain recombines TRBV4-3 with TRBJ2-7; 7 nucleotides line up with TRBD2. This CDR3 is 16 amino acids long. Germline V gene data show CDR1 as LGHNA and CDR2 as YSLEER. V shed 4 bases and J 0 bases; nucleotides not matched to a gene: 9. The chain's CDR3 is CASSPRPGLSSYEQYF. For the CDR3, the DNA is TGCGCCAGCAGCCCGCGACCGGGACTAAGCTCCTACGAGCAGTACTTC.

This clone was counted only a few times. J is TRBJ1-4 and V is TRBV6-4; 7 nucleotides line up with TRBD1. Germline CDR1 reads MRHNA; CDR2 reads SNTAGT. Trimming removed 9 bases from V and 2 bases from J; junction bases left unmatched: 6. The CDR3 loop spans 14 amino acids. Written as DNA, the CDR3 is TGTGCCAGTGCCAGGGGGAGGACTAATGAAAAACTGTTTTTT. Its translation: CASARGRTNEKLFF.

The chain links TRBV28 to TRBJ1-2; 9 bases fit TRBD1. V was pared by 11 bases and J by 8 bases, with 9 bases of the junction left unmatched. The CDR3 has 12 amino acids. CDR1 MDHEN and CDR2 SYDVKM come from the germline V gene. This CDR3 is CAPKDRGLGYTF. CDR3 nucleotide sequence: TGTGCCCCAAAGGACAGGGGATTGGGCTACACCTTC.

The chain couples TRBV29-1 to TRBJ2-1; D may be TRBD2 (5 bases). The germline V gene encodes CDR1 SQVTM and CDR2 ANQGSEA. The CDR3 consists of 15 residues. V lost 6 bases and J 4 bases, leaving 19 bases between the germline ends. The CDR3 nucleotides are TGCAGCGTGAGAGGAGTCGGAGGAGTATACAATGAGCAGTTCTTC. Protein sequence: CSVRGVGGVYNEQFF.

The chain employs TRBV5-1 and TRBJ2-3, with 10 nucleotides matching TRBD2. This CDR3 contains 16 residues. Germline V gene sequence: CDR1 SGHRS, CDR2 YFSETQ. Trimming took 0 bases from V and 2 from J; bases not matched to a gene: 3. Here the CDR3 DNA reads TGCGCCAGCAGCTTGGTCCTAGCGGGGGCCACAGATACGCAGTATTTT. Protein sequence: CASSLVLAGATDTQYF.

The chain employs TRBV9 and TRBJ2-5; maybe TRBD1 (5 bases). Deletions cut 3 bases from V and 4 bases from J, with 16 bases between. Germline V gene sequence: CDR1 SGDLS, CDR2 YYNGEE. The CDR3 runs 15 residues. CDR3: CASSGGFWPGETQYF. The CDR3 DNA follows: TGTGCCAGCAGCGGGGGCTTTTGGCCCGGAGAGACCCAGTACTTC. The full variable domain, its missing parts supplied by reference TRBV9 and TRBJ2-5, is DSGVTQTPKHLITATGQRVTLRCSPRSGDLSVYWYQQSLDQGLQFLIQYYNGEERAKGNILERFSAQQFPDLHSELNLSSLELGDSALYFCASSGGFWPGETQYFGPGTRLLVL.

Only a few counts were recorded for this clone. J is TRBJ2-1 and V is TRBV28, with 7 bases aligning to TRBD1. The CDR3 is 13 residues long. Germline lookup yields CDR1 MDHEN and CDR2 SYDVKM. Trimming cost V 4 bases and J 7 bases; bases outside gene matches: 4. The CDR3 is CASSYPTGNEQFF. The CDR3 DNA follows: TGTGCCAGCAGTTACCCGACAGGGAATGAGCAGTTCTTC.

J is TRBJ2-7 and V is TRBV27, with 7 nucleotides matching TRBD1. V shed 5 bases, J shed 0 bases, and the junction held 4 bases outside the gene matches. The germline V gene has CDR1 MNHEY and CDR2 SMNVEV (reference sequence). There are 14 residues in the CDR3. The CDR3 coding sequence is TGTGCCAGCAGTCCATGGGACAGCTCCTACGAGCAGTACTTC. The encoded protein is CASSPWDSSYEQYF.

The sample holds a few counts of this clone. This sequence joins TRBV15 and TRBJ2-7; 9 bases align to TRBD2. The CDR3 loop spans 15 amino acids. CDR1 and CDR2 (germline): LNHNV, YYDKDF (reference sequence). The trim removed 1 base at V and 2 bases at J, leaving 3 bases unmatched. The CDR3, as DNA: TGTGCCACCAGCAGAGGTCCTAGCGGGACCTACGAGCAGTACTTC. It specifies CATSRGPSGTYEQYF.

This clone was picked up one time. This chain uses TRBV19 with TRBJ2-3, with D perhaps TRBD2 (6 bases). Germline V gene data show CDR1 as LNHDA and CDR2 as SQIVND (reference sequence). The CDR3 loop spans 13 amino acids. The V and J ends lost 3 bases and 5 bases respectively, with 9 bases between them. DNA of the CDR3: TGTGCCAGTAGTATTCGGCGGGGAGATACGCAGTATTTT. Amino acid sequence: CASSIRRGDTQYF.

The chain carries TRBV7-9 and TRBJ1-6; no definite D call. The CDR3 spans 13 residues. Germline-derived CDR1 and CDR2 are SEHNR and FQNEAQ (reference sequence). With 8 bases removed from V and 7 bases from J, the gap between germline ends came to 12 bases. CDR3 nucleotide sequence: TGTGCCAGCGCGGAATACGGAAATTCACCCCTCCACTTT. Its translation: CASAEYGNSPLHF.

The chain recombines TRBV7-8 with TRBJ2-1, with a tentative D call TRBD2 (6 bases). Germline V CDR1 and CDR2: SGHVS, FQNEAQ. Trimming stripped 1 base from V and 5 bases from J, with 21 bases between. There are 18 residues in the CDR3. The CDR3 DNA sequence: TGTGCCAGCAGCTTAGTGGGCCATAGTGGGAGGCTCCACAATGAGCAGTTCTTC. Amino acid sequence: CASSLVGHSGRLHNEQFF. The full variable domain, in which reference TRBV7-8 and TRBJ2-1 provide the parts outside the CDR3, is GAGVSQSPRYKVAKRGQDVALRCDPISGHVSLFWYQQALGQGPEFLTYFQNEAQLDKSGLPSDRFFAERPEGSVSTLKIQRTQQEDSAVYLCASSLVGHSGRLHNEQFFGPGTRLTVL.

The rearrangement joins TRBV4-3 to TRBJ1-6, with TRBD1 as a possible D gene (5 bases). Per germline, CDR1 LGHNA and CDR2 YSLEER. V lost 7 bases and J 4 bases, leaving 14 bases between the germline ends. This CDR3 is 15 amino acids long. DNA of the CDR3: TGCGCCAGCACCCCGTCGGGGGGTTATAATTCACCCCTCCACTTT. Protein: CASTPSGGYNSPLHF.

This clone was recorded only once. The chain links TRBV7-2 to TRBJ1-2; D not resolved. The CDR3 is 14 amino acids. V was trimmed by 0 bases and J by 4 bases, leaving 9 bases between them. Looked up from germline, CDR1 is SGHTA and CDR2 is FQGNSA. In DNA, the CDR3 is TGTGCCAGCAGCTTAGCGGTGGGGAGCTATGGCTACACCTTC. It codes for CASSLAVGSYGYTF.

This chain connects TRBV5-1 to TRBJ2-7; D uncertain. The J call may be in error: the DNA end matches TRBJ2-5 better. The CDR3 has 10 residues. CDR1 and CDR2 (germline): SGHRS, YFSETQ. CDR3 sequence reads: CASSGETQYF. CDR3 DNA: TGCGCCAGCTCCGGGGAGACCCAGTACTTC.

The chain has TRBV11-1 and TRBJ2-1; 13 bases align to TRBD2. Germline V CDR1 and CDR2: SGHAT, FQDESV (reference sequence). The CDR3 length is 16 residues. V lost 5 bases to trimming and J lost 5 bases; unmatched junction nucleotides: 6. CDR3 residues: CASSLGLAGAHNEQFF. DNA of the CDR3: TGTGCCAGCAGCCTTGGACTAGCGGGAGCCCACAATGAGCAGTTCTTC.

This clone was seen a single time. The V gene is TRBV7-6, the J gene TRBJ2-2; 7 bases align to TRBD1. Per the germline V gene, CDR1 is SGHVS and CDR2 is FNYEAQ. CDR3 size: 13 residues. Unmatched junction bases numbered 1, after V lost 6 bases and J lost 3 bases. DNA for the CDR3: TGTGCCAGCAGACAGGGGTACACCGGGGAGCTGTTTTTT. Protein product: CASRQGYTGELFF.

The genes are TRBV4-3 and TRBJ1-1; a weak D match, TRBD1 (5 bases). CDR1 is LGHNA and CDR2 is YSLEER in the germline V gene. Between the trimmed V and J ends, which lost 2 bases and 6 bases, there was a span of 22 bases. The CDR3 length is 17 residues. The CDR3 reads CASSQSVGGADSPEAFF. The CDR3 DNA reads TGCGCCAGCAGCCAATCCGTAGGCGGGGCTGATAGTCCTGAAGCTTTCTTT.

This chain joins TRBV4-1 and TRBJ2-1; 10 nucleotides match TRBD1. Germline CDR1 is MGHRA and CDR2 is YSYEKL. V was clipped by 3 bases and J by 8 bases; unmatched bases: 7. CDR3 length: 15 amino acids. The CDR3 here is CASSQTTGGIYEQFF. In DNA form, the CDR3 reads TGCGCCAGCAGCCAGACGACAGGGGGCATCTATGAGCAGTTCTTC.

J is TRBJ1-1 and V is TRBV4-2; D ambiguous. The V end lost 4 bases, the J end lost 0 bases, and 9 bases lay between the germline ends. The germline V gene has CDR1 LGHNA and CDR2 YNFKEQ. The CDR3 runs 14 residues. Written as DNA, the CDR3 is TGTGCCAGCAGCCTACAGCTATTGAACACTGAAGCTTTCTTT. It encodes CASSLQLLNTEAFF.

The rearrangement joins TRBV5-6 to TRBJ1-2; D is undetermined. From germline, CDR1 is SGHDT and CDR2 YYEEEE. The V end was cut by 4 bases, the J end by 6 bases, with 19 bases between. This CDR3 region has 15 residues. The CDR3 here is CASSPRSGWVHGYTF. The CDR3 DNA sequence: TGTGCCAGCAGCCCCCGTTCGGGATGGGTCCATGGCTACACCTTC.

This clone was picked up a small number of times. This sequence joins TRBV4-3 and TRBJ2-3; D call uncertain. The CDR3 is made up of 14 amino acids. V was clipped by 0 bases and J by 6 bases, with 10 bases between them. CDR1 LGHNA and CDR2 YSLEER come from the germline V gene. The CDR3 region is CASSQESTSDTQYF. CDR3 DNA sequence: TGCGCCAGCAGCCAAGAAAGCACCTCGGATACGCAGTATTTT.